The 24 T cell receptor beta chains listed next were all sequenced from one sample in a study of blood T cell repertoires in COVID-19. The repertoire was sequenced with immunoSEQ multiplex PCR; TCRdb's copy has only in-frame clones and lacks some. The sample records roughly 78,000 clones, less than 90% being singletons. Sequencing was carried out using peripheral blood. These receptors all stem from a man aged 50-59 years with COVID-19, enrolled during active disease.

This clone has a count of ten or more. This sequence joins TRBV4-1 and TRBJ1-4; TRBD1 agrees at 8 bases. Trimming cost V 2 bases and J 2 bases; bases outside gene matches: 4. The CDR3 spans 16 residues. The V gene's germline CDR1 is MGHRA and CDR2 YSYEKL. As DNA, the CDR3 is TGCGCCAGCAGCCAACCTAACAGGGGGACTAATGAAAAACTGTTTTTT. This encodes CASSQPNRGTNEKLFF.

This rearrangement joins TRBV5-1 to TRBJ2-3; 11 bases are shared with TRBD2. Germline CDR1 reads SGHRS; CDR2 reads YFSETQ. V shed 3 bases, J shed 0 bases, and the junction held 3 bases outside the gene matches. The CDR3 length is 16 residues. The CDR3 protein is CASSSGTSGSTDTQYF. CDR3 bases: TGCGCCAGCAGCTCCGGGACTAGCGGAAGCACAGATACGCAGTATTTT.

The rearrangement uses TRBV29-1 and TRBJ2-5, with 8 bases that match TRBD1. Unmatched junction bases numbered 11, after V lost 7 bases and J lost 7 bases. The CDR3 extends over 13 amino acids. Germline CDR1 SQVTM, CDR2 ANQGSEA. CDR3: CSGSLTGDGTQYF. CDR3 nucleotides: TGCAGCGGATCCTTGACAGGGGATGGGACCCAGTACTTC.

This sequence joins TRBV6-4 and TRBJ2-1, with 8 bases lining up with TRBD2. V lost 5 bases to trimming and J lost 4 bases; unmatched junction nucleotides: 7. Germline CDR1 reads MRHNA; CDR2 reads SNTAGT. The CDR3 contains 15 residues. In DNA, the CDR3 is TGTGCCAGCAGTCGTAGCGGGACCACTTACAATGAGCAGTTCTTC. Protein product: CASSRSGTTYNEQFF.

Points on this clone: This specimen includes other DNA sequences encoding the same CDR3. V and J are TRBV30 and TRBJ1-1, with a possible D match to TRBD1 (5 bases). The CDR3 runs 13 residues. Trimming took 3 bases from V and 8 from J, leaving 16 bases between them. Germline V CDR1 and CDR2: GTSNPN, SVGIG (reference sequence). The CDR3 loop reads CAWSARDRDEAFF. The CDR3 DNA reads as TGTGCCTGGAGCGCTAGAGACAGAGACGAAGCTTTCTTT.

The V call is TRBV12-3 or TRBV12-4, the J call TRBJ2-7, with TRBD2 identical over 12 bases. Trimming at V came to 6 bases and at J to 4 bases, leaving 1 base not matched to a gene. The CDR3 length is 13 residues. CDR3 region: CASRTSGSYEQYF. The CDR3 DNA reads as TGTGCCAGCAGGACTAGCGGGAGTTACGAGCAGTACTTC.

This chain connects TRBV7-9 to TRBJ1-6; possible D gene TRBD1, 5 bases. Germline CDR1 reads SEHNR; CDR2 reads FQNEAQ (reference sequence). The length of the CDR3 is 17 residues. Trimming pared 5 bases from V and 3 bases from J, leaving 17 bases between. Here the CDR3 DNA reads TGTGCCAGCAGCCCTGTTTTGCGGGACTTCTATAATTCACCCCTCCACTTT. Translating gives CASSPVLRDFYNSPLHF.

The chain is built from TRBV9 and TRBJ2-2; the D gene is possibly TRBD2 (6 bases). V lost 0 bases to trimming and J lost 6 bases, with 12 bases between them. From germline, CDR1 is SGDLS and CDR2 YYNGEE. The CDR3 has 15 amino acids. The DNA for the CDR3 is TGTGCCAGCAGCGTAGAAGGGACGGGGGCCGGGGAGCTGTTTTTT. Protein sequence: CASSVEGTGAGELFF.

V gene TRBV6-4 combines with J gene TRBJ2-7, with 11 bases aligning to TRBD1. V lost 4 bases to trimming and J lost 2 bases; unmatched junction nucleotides: 4. Germline V gene lookup returns CDR1 MRHNA and CDR2 SNTAGT. The CDR3 extends over 15 amino acids. The CDR3, as DNA: TGTGCCAGCAGTGGGACAGGGGGCGTCGCCTACGAGCAGTACTTC. This translates into CASSGTGGVAYEQYF.

The V call is TRBV3-1 (or the pseudogene TRBV3-2), the J call TRBJ2-3; a possible D gene is TRBD2 (5 bases). From germline, CDR1 is LGHDT and CDR2 YNNKEL (reference sequence). This CDR3 has 16 residues. The V end lost 4 bases, the J end lost 5 bases, and 19 bases lay between the germline ends. In DNA form, the CDR3 reads TGTGCCAGCAGCCCCGTTTCCGGACTCTCCGGAGATACGCAGTATTTT. Translating gives CASSPVSGLSGDTQYF.

The chain is built from TRBV5-1 and TRBJ1-2, with D unresolved. The CDR3 consists of 14 residues. Germline V lookup: CDR1 SGHRS, CDR2 YFSETQ. The V and J ends lost 0 bases and 8 bases respectively, with 14 bases between them. The CDR3 reads CASSLAGRSDGYTF. The CDR3 region has the DNA TGCGCCAGCAGCTTGGCCGGGAGGTCCGACGGCTACACCTTC.

The V gene is TRBV27, the J gene TRBJ1-1, with D maybe TRBD1 (6 bases). Germline V gives CDR1 MNHEY, CDR2 SMNVEV (reference sequence). CDR3 size: 14 residues. V was cut by 3 bases and J by 4 bases, with 12 bases left in between. CDR3 nucleotide sequence: TGTGCCAGCAGTTTCGGGGGGCGTAGCACTGAAGCTTTCTTT. Amino acid sequence: CASSFGGRSTEAFF.

CDR3 loop: CASSQAEFSGNQPQHF. The CDR3 nucleotides are TGCGCCAGCAGCCAAGCTGAATTCAGTGGCAATCAGCCCCAGCATTTT. The chain uses TRBV4-1 and TRBJ1-5; D is unclear. The CDR3 runs to 16 residues. Germline V gives CDR1 MGHRA, CDR2 YSYEKL. V was cut by 1 base and J by 2 bases, with 12 bases left in between.

V usage is TRBV4-1 and J usage is TRBJ2-7; perhaps TRBD2 as D (5 bases). The CDR3 has 15 residues. The V end lost 1 base, the J end lost 4 bases, and 14 bases lay between the germline ends. The germline V gene encodes CDR1 MGHRA and CDR2 YSYEKL. CDR3 sequence (DNA): TGCGCCAGCAGCCAAGTTGGTGGGAGAAGGTACGAGCAGTACTTC. This gives the protein CASSQVGGRRYEQYF.

V usage is TRBV10-3 and J usage is TRBJ2-2; 9 bases map to TRBD2. The CDR3 has 16 residues. J was trimmed by 4 bases and V by 0 bases; bases with no gene match: 3. Germline CDR1 is ENHRY and CDR2 is SYGVKD. CDR3 sequence (DNA): TGTGCCATCAGTGAGTCGGGCGGGAGGGGCACCGGGGAGCTGTTTTTT. Translated, it gives CAISESGGRGTGELFF.

The chain combines TRBV21-1 with TRBJ1-5; the table assigns TRBD1, which was not confirmed against the DNA. TRBV21-1 constitutes a pseudogene. The CDR3 contains 19 residues. CDR3 protein: CASSWRTGSPIYSNQPQHF. In nucleotides, the CDR3 is TGTGCCAGCAGCTGGCGGACAGGGAGCCCCATATATAGCAATCAGCCCCAGCATTTT.

The J gene is TRBJ2-2, the V gene TRBV6-5, with TRBD2 matching 9 bases. The CDR3 is made up of 15 amino acids. The V and J ends lost 2 bases and 7 bases, in that order; junction bases with no gene match: 5. Germline CDR1 and CDR2: MNHEY and SVGAGI. CDR3 in DNA: TGTGCCAGCAGTTACGTAGCGGGAGTGGGCGGGGAGCTGTTTTTT. This sequence encodes CASSYVAGVGGELFF.

The rearrangement joins TRBV9 to TRBJ1-1; 9 bases are shared with TRBD1. The CDR3 length is 15 residues. With V trimmed by 0 bases and J by 3 bases, 3 bases remained unmatched. Germline CDR1 reads SGDLS; CDR2 reads YYNGEE. CDR3 nucleotide sequence: TGTGCCAGCAGCGTAGATAGGGACAGGGACACTGAAGCTTTCTTT. It yields the protein CASSVDRDRDTEAFF. The full variable domain, rest sourced from reference TRBV9 and TRBJ1-1, is DSGVTQTPKHLITATGQRVTLRCSPRSGDLSVYWYQQSLDQGLQFLIQYYNGEERAKGNILERFSAQQFPDLHSELNLSSLELGDSALYFCASSVDRDRDTEAFFGQGTRLTVV.

CDR3 protein: CASSPGLPSWTIYF. CDR3 DNA sequence: TGCGCCAGCAGCCCGGGATTGCCGTCGTGGACCATATATTTT. The V call is TRBV5-1, the J call TRBJ1-3; D not resolved. The CDR3 covers 14 residues. The germline gives CDR1 SGHRS, CDR2 YFSETQ. Trimming left V 4 bases short and J 10 bases short, with 18 bases between.

This chain connects TRBV2 to TRBJ2-3; D possibly corresponds to TRBD1 (5 bases). Trimming removed 7 bases at V and 0 bases at J, with 14 bases between. Looked up from germline, CDR1 is SNHLY and CDR2 is FYNNEI. The CDR3 has 15 residues. The CDR3 coding sequence is TGTGCCAGCACCCAGCAGGGTAAGAGCACAGATACGCAGTATTTT. Protein product: CASTQQGKSTDTQYF.

This chain links TRBV7-9 with TRBJ1-5, with a possible D match to TRBD1 (6 bases). CDR1 is SEHNR and CDR2 is FQNEAQ in the germline V gene (reference sequence). Trimming took 5 bases from V and 4 from J, leaving 15 bases between them. This CDR3 region has 15 residues. The CDR3 bases are TGTGCCAGCAGCAAAGGTCCAGGGGTGAATCAGCCCCAGCATTTT. This translates into CASSKGPGVNQPQHF. Complete variable domain (other parts from reference TRBV7-9 and TRBJ1-5): DTGVSQNPRHKITKRGQNVTFRCDPISEHNRLYWYRQTLGQGPEFLTYFQNEAQLEKSRLLSDRFSAERPKGSFSTLEIQRTEQGDSAMYLCASSKGPGVNQPQHFGDGTRLSIL.

This chain joins TRBV7-9 and TRBJ1-2; 8 bases are a match to TRBD1. This CDR3 spans 14 amino acids. The V segment lost 7 bases and the J segment 4 bases; nucleotides outside the gene matches: 8. Per the germline V gene, CDR1 is SEHNR and CDR2 is FQNEAQ (reference sequence). This chain's CDR3 is CASIPTDRAYGYTF. The CDR3 nucleotides are TGTGCCAGCATCCCCACGGACAGGGCCTATGGCTACACCTTC.

This clone was counted between two and nine times. In the same sample, other DNA sequences code for this CDR3. The J gene is TRBJ2-7, the V gene TRBV7-2; 14 bases fit TRBD2. Germline assignment: CDR1 SGHTA and CDR2 FQGNSA. CDR3 length: 15 amino acids. V was pared by 2 bases and J by 5 bases, with 2 bases of the junction left unmatched. The DNA of the CDR3 is TGTGCCAGCAGCTTAACGGGACTAGCGGGAGACGAGCAGTACTTC. Its translation: CASSLTGLAGDEQYF.

The chain uses TRBV6-5 and TRBJ2-7, with D tentatively TRBD2 (5 bases). The germline V and J ends were trimmed by 7 bases and 6 bases, with 16 bases remaining between them. This CDR3 region has 13 residues. Germline V CDR1 and CDR2: MNHEY, SVGAGI. As DNA, the CDR3 is TGTGCCAGCATCACCGGGATACCCAGCGAGCAGTACTTC. Protein product: CASITGIPSEQYF.